One sample yielded the 19 T cell receptor beta chains listed below, sequenced in a study of T-cell memory formation after mild COVID-19. One entry per CDR3 protein, called by TCRdb with MiXCR from the 5' RACE reads. This table holds 200,000 to 250,000 distinct CDR3 sequences, around 10% found once. The sample was PBMCs or a T cell subset sorted from them (not recorded which). The receptors here all came from a man aged 18 to 29 who had mild COVID-19 (a few samples of this study predate the infection). Cell type and time point are not known.

The V call is TRBV5-1, the J call TRBJ1-1; no clear D gene. The CDR3 loop spans 14 amino acids. CDR1 is SGHRS, CDR2 YFSETQ, per germline. V was pared by 4 bases and J by 1 base, with 11 bases between. The CDR3 sequence is CASSPGLRNTEAFF. The CDR3 DNA reads TGCGCCAGCAGCCCCGGACTGAGGAACACTGAAGCTTTCTTT.

This clonotype was recorded many times. The chain is built from TRBV5-1 and TRBJ2-3; tentative D call: TRBD2 (6 bases). This CDR3 is built from 16 residues. Looked up from germline, CDR1 is SGHRS and CDR2 is YFSETQ. Trimming left V 4 bases short and J 5 bases short, with 20 bases between. CDR3 sequence (DNA): TGCGCCAGCAGCCGAGAGACGGGACTTGGAATAGATACGCAGTATTTT. Amino acid sequence: CASSRETGLGIDTQYF.

This clonotype was seen only a few times. V and J are TRBV5-1 and TRBJ2-1; tentative D call: TRBD1 (6 bases). Germline V lookup: CDR1 SGHRS, CDR2 YFSETQ. V was cut by 5 bases and J by 6 bases, with 15 bases left in between. The CDR3 extends over 14 amino acids. CDR3 protein: CASRSQGGGNEQFF. CDR3 nucleotide sequence: TGCGCCAGCAGATCACAGGGTGGAGGCAATGAGCAGTTCTTC.

This clonotype has only a few counts. J is TRBJ2-5 and V is TRBV3-1; D gene uncertain. The CDR3 length is 14 residues. Germline lookup yields CDR1 LGHDT and CDR2 YNNKEL (reference sequence). With 3 bases removed from V and 10 bases from J, the gap between germline ends came to 18 bases. CDR3: CASSHEYRTIGQYF. For the CDR3, the DNA is TGTGCCAGCAGCCACGAGTACAGAACCATCGGCCAGTACTTC.

This clonotype has only a few counts. The chain employs TRBV20-1 and TRBJ1-4; D gene ambiguous. This CDR3 comprises 18 residues. Germline CDR1 and CDR2: DFQATT and SNEGSKA (reference sequence). V lost 1 base to trimming and J lost 0 bases, with 18 bases between them. CDR3 sequence (DNA): TGCAGTGCTAGAGGATCGAGATTCTCGATTCCAACTAATGAAAAACTGTTTTTT. Translation: CSARGSRFSIPTNEKLFF.

V is TRBV5-1 and J is TRBJ2-3; 8 bases agree with TRBD2. The CDR3 loop spans 15 amino acids. The V and J ends lost 3 bases and 6 bases, in that order; junction bases with no gene match: 9. Per germline, CDR1 SGHRS and CDR2 YFSETQ. CDR3 DNA sequence: TGCGCCAGCAGCTGGGGGCGGGGGGTTGCGGATACGCAGTATTTT. This translates into CASSWGRGVADTQYF.

This clonotype occurred a few times. This chain joins TRBV6-6 and TRBJ2-7, with 9 nucleotides matching TRBD1. J was trimmed by 6 bases and V by 5 bases; bases with no gene match: 5. Germline values: CDR1 MNHNY, CDR2 SVGAGI (reference sequence). There are 13 residues in the CDR3. CDR3 region: CASSAYRGREQYV. The CDR3 coding sequence is TGTGCCAGCAGTGCCTACAGGGGGCGCGAGCAGTACGTC.

This clonotype was detected only a few times. The chain recombines TRBV29-1 with TRBJ1-2; unclear D gene. CDR3 length: 10 amino acids. Germline CDR1 and CDR2: SQVTM and ANQGSEA. Trimming cost V 3 bases and J 7 bases, with 6 bases left between them. In nucleotides, the CDR3 is TGCAGCGTTGATGGAAGTGGCTACACCTTC. The encoded protein is CSVDGSGYTF.

The V gene is TRBV18, the J gene TRBJ1-5; 7 bases line up with TRBD1. V was pared by 4 bases and J by 3 bases, with 3 bases of the junction left unmatched. This CDR3 contains 14 residues. Germline CDR1 is KGHSH and CDR2 is LQKENI. The CDR3 sequence is CASSQGQPNQPQHF. CDR3 nucleotide sequence: TGTGCCAGCTCACAGGGACAGCCCAATCAGCCCCAGCATTTT. Together with reference TRBV18 and TRBJ1-5, the CDR3 gives the full variable domain: NAGVMQNPRHLVRRRGQEARLRCSPMKGHSHVYWYRQLPEEGLKFMVYLQKENIIDESGMPKERFSAEFPKEGPSILRIQQVVRGDSAAYFCASSQGQPNQPQHFGDGTRLSIL.

This clonotype was counted between two and nine times. The chain links TRBV5-1 to TRBJ2-1; TRBD1 matches 11 bases. J lost 8 bases, V lost 4 bases, and 5 bases had no gene match. CDR3 length equals 14 residues. The germline V gene encodes CDR1 SGHRS and CDR2 YFSETQ. Written as DNA, the CDR3 is TGCGCCAGCAGCCCCGGGACAGGGGGAGATGAGCAGTTCTTC. Protein product: CASSPGTGGDEQFF.

This rearrangement joins TRBV12-3 or TRBV12-4 to TRBJ2-1, with 7 bases identical to TRBD1. Trimming removed 3 bases from V and 3 bases from J; junction bases left unmatched: 2. There are 14 residues in the CDR3. CDR3 in amino acids: CASSFGDSYNEQFF. CDR3 coding DNA: TGTGCCAGCAGTTTCGGGGACAGCTACAATGAGCAGTTCTTC.

V is TRBV4-1 and J is TRBJ1-2; tentative D call: TRBD1 (6 bases). The germline gives CDR1 MGHRA, CDR2 YSYEKL. Trimming cost V 0 bases and J 0 bases, with 8 bases left between them. This CDR3 has 15 amino acids. CDR3 sequence (DNA): TGCGCCAGCAGCCAAGAGAAGGGGGCTAACTATGGCTACACCTTC. It translates to CASSQEKGANYGYTF.

This chain joins TRBV4-3 and TRBJ2-7; 11 bases map to TRBD2. V was clipped by 1 base and J by 4 bases; unmatched bases: 15. Germline V lookup: CDR1 LGHNA, CDR2 YSLEER. This CDR3 is built from 19 residues. The CDR3 region is CASSQGLAGGPGMGYEQYF. CDR3 nucleotides: TGCGCCAGCAGCCAAGGATTAGCGGGGGGGCCAGGTATGGGGTACGAGCAGTACTTC.

This clonotype appeared a few times. This chain joins TRBV7-2 and TRBJ1-4, with no clear D. In germline, CDR1 is SGHTA, CDR2 FQGNSA. The CDR3 totals 13 residues. Trimming left V 5 bases short and J 6 bases short, with 10 bases between. CDR3 in DNA: TGTGCCAGCAGCCCCCGGAGATATGAAAAACTGTTTTTT. Its protein is CASSPRRYEKLFF.

This clonotype was detected once. The rearrangement joins TRBV28 to TRBJ2-7; TRBD2 might be the D (5 bases). Germline V gene lookup returns CDR1 MDHEN and CDR2 SYDVKM. This CDR3 contains 12 residues. The V gene lost 5 bases and the J gene lost 4 bases, with 9 bases spanning the gap. The DNA of the CDR3 is TGTGCCAGCAGTCGAAGAGGGTACGAGCAGTACGTC. Its protein product is CASSRRGYEQYV.

The chain employs TRBV6-5 and TRBJ2-7, with TRBD1 identical over 8 bases. The V gene's germline CDR1 is MNHEY and CDR2 SVGAGI. V gave up 6 bases and J gave up 3 bases; unmatched junction bases: 10. The CDR3 consists of 15 residues. CDR3 protein: CASSISNRGVYEQYV. DNA for the CDR3: TGTGCCAGCAGCATCTCCAACAGGGGGGTCTACGAGCAGTACGTC.

This clonotype was seen more than once but under ten times. The gene calls are TRBV20-1 and TRBJ2-7, with D perhaps matching TRBD1 or TRBD2 (5 bases each). V was pared by 6 bases and J by 3 bases, with 18 bases between. This CDR3 is built from 14 residues. CDR1 and CDR2 from the germline V gene are DFQATT and SNEGSKA (reference sequence). CDR3 coding DNA: TGCAGTGCGACCGGGACGGAGGCGATCTACGAGCAGTACTTC. Its translation: CSATGTEAIYEQYF.

The rearrangement uses TRBV7-2 and TRBJ2-3; possible D gene TRBD2, 6 bases. V dropped 1 base and J dropped 2 bases, with 13 bases sitting between them. The V gene's germline CDR1 is SGHTA and CDR2 FQGNSA. This CDR3 region has 16 residues. The chain's CDR3 is CASSLGLASHTDTQYF. In nucleotides, the CDR3 is TGTGCCAGCAGCTTAGGGCTAGCGAGCCACACAGATACGCAGTATTTT.

This rearrangement joins TRBV7-9 to TRBJ2-3; tentative D call: TRBD2 (6 bases). The V gene lost 2 bases and the J gene lost 4 bases, with 13 bases spanning the gap. Looked up from germline, CDR1 is SEHNR and CDR2 is FQNEAQ (reference sequence). The CDR3 is made up of 15 amino acids. The CDR3 DNA follows: TGTGCCAGCAGCTTACTTTCCGGGGGTCCAGATACGCAGTATTTT. Translation: CASSLLSGGPDTQYF.